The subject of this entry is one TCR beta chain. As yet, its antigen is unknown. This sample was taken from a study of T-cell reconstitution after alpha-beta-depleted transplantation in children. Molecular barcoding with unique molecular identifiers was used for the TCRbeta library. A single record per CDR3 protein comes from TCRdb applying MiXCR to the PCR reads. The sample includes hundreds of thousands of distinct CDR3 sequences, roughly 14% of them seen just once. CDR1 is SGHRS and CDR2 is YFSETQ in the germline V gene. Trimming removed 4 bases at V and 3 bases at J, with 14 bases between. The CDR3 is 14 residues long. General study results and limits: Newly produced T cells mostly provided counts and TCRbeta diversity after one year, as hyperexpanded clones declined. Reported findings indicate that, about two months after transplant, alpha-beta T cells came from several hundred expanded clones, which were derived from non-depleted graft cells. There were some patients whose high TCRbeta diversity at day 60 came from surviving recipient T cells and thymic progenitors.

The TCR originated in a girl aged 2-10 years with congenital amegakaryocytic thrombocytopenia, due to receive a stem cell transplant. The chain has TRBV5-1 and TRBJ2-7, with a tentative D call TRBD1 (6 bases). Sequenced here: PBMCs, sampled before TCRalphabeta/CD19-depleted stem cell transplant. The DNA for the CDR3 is TGCGCCAGCAGCAACTCCGGGACACGCTACGAGCAGTACTTC. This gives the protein CASSNSGTRYEQYF.